This T cell receptor beta chain was obtained from a study of T cells after yellow fever vaccination. About the research overall: SMART-Seq v4 Ultra Low Input handled preparation of low-cell-number fractions.

The study, taken as a whole, reports: Bulk-population clonotypes that are abundant could appear as contaminants in FACS-sorted repertoires. Primary-vaccination clones mostly resurfaced post-booster (around 95% CD4, about 87% CD8). The secondary response showed a weaker magnitude and a faster peak, day 5 versus 15.

Germline V gene data show CDR1 as MDHEN and CDR2 as SYDVKM. V lost 4 bases to trimming and J lost 3 bases, with 19 bases between them. This CDR3 comprises 17 residues. This clonotype appeared a few times. Its antigen is unidentified. Each CDR3 protein gets one entry after TCRdb re-called the 5' RACE reads with MiXCR. This table holds hundreds of thousands of distinct CDR3 sequences, around 3.6% found once. The sample in question was PBMCs, obtained on the day of the yellow fever booster vaccination. The source of this sequence is a man aged 18 to 30 who received the YFV17D yellow fever vaccine. The chain links TRBV28 to TRBJ1-5; the D gene is possibly TRBD1 (6 bases). CDR3 residues: CASSWGPRASDNQPQHF. The CDR3 coding sequence is TGTGCCAGCAGTTGGGGGCCACGTGCCAGTGACAATCAGCCCCAGCATTTT. The full variable domain, its missing parts supplied by reference TRBV28 and TRBJ1-5, is DVKVTQSSRYLVKRTGEKVFLECVQDMDHENMFWYRQDPGLGLRLIYFSYDVKMKEKGDIPEGYSVSREKKERFSLILESASTNQTSMYLCASSWGPRASDNQPQHFGDGTRLSIL.